The 5 T cell receptor beta chains in this list originate from one sample, sequenced in a study of shared clonotypes between healthy human individuals. Assay: immunoSEQ multiplex PCR; the TCRdb copy retains only in-frame clones and omits some. The sample lists approximately 600,000 clones, about 95% occurring once. The naive CD8 fraction comprised CD45RO-negative cells positively selected for CCR7 and excluded terminally differentiated effector memory CD45RA+ cells. Input material: naive CD8+ T cells sorted from blood. These TCRs come from a woman under 40 in good health.

The V and J genes are TRBV28 and TRBJ1-2; 8 bases align to TRBD1. Germline V CDR1 and CDR2: MDHEN, SYDVKM. Germline trimming cut 7 bases from V and 8 bases from J; bases unmatched to any gene: 12. The CDR3 contains 14 residues. CDR3 amino acids: CASTGRGRPGGYTF. The CDR3 bases are TGTGCCAGCACAGGCAGGGGGCGCCCCGGGGGCTACACCTTC.

The chain employs TRBV13 and TRBJ2-1, with 13 bases that match TRBD2. Trimming removed 1 base from V and 4 bases from J; junction bases left unmatched: 1. Looked up from germline, CDR1 is PRHDT and CDR2 is FYEKMQ (reference sequence). The CDR3 length is 16 residues. The CDR3 is CASSLEGLAGYNEQFF. CDR3 nucleotides: TGTGCCAGCAGCTTAGAGGGACTAGCGGGGTACAATGAGCAGTTCTTC.

The chain links TRBV5-1 to TRBJ2-1; 12 bases align to TRBD2. The germline V gene has CDR1 SGHRS and CDR2 YFSETQ. V gave up 0 bases and J gave up 8 bases; unmatched junction bases: 6. There are 16 residues in the CDR3. The CDR3, as DNA: TGCGCCAGCAGCTTGGCGGATGGACTAGCGGGATATGAGCAGTTCTTC. Translating gives CASSLADGLAGYEQFF.

The CDR3 reads CASSKGGEKLFF. Written as DNA, the CDR3 is TGTGCCAGTAGCAAGGGAGGTGAAAAACTGTTTTTT. The chain recombines TRBV19 with TRBJ1-4; D not resolved. This CDR3 has 12 residues. CDR1 and CDR2 from the germline V gene are LNHDA and SQIVND (reference sequence). The V end was cut by 6 bases, the J end by 7 bases, with 9 bases between.

This sequence joins TRBV9 and TRBJ2-1, with no clear D. Per the germline V gene, CDR1 is SGDLS and CDR2 is YYNGEE. The V end lost 6 bases, the J end lost 0 bases, and 7 bases lay between the germline ends. CDR3 size: 13 residues. CDR3 in amino acids: CASTSRSYNEQFF. CDR3 sequence (DNA): TGTGCCAGCACCTCGCGCTCCTACAATGAGCAGTTCTTC. Complete variable domain (other parts from reference TRBV9 and TRBJ2-1): DSGVTQTPKHLITATGQRVTLRCSPRSGDLSVYWYQQSLDQGLQFLIQYYNGEERAKGNILERFSAQQFPDLHSELNLSSLELGDSALYFCASTSRSYNEQFFGPGTRLTVL.